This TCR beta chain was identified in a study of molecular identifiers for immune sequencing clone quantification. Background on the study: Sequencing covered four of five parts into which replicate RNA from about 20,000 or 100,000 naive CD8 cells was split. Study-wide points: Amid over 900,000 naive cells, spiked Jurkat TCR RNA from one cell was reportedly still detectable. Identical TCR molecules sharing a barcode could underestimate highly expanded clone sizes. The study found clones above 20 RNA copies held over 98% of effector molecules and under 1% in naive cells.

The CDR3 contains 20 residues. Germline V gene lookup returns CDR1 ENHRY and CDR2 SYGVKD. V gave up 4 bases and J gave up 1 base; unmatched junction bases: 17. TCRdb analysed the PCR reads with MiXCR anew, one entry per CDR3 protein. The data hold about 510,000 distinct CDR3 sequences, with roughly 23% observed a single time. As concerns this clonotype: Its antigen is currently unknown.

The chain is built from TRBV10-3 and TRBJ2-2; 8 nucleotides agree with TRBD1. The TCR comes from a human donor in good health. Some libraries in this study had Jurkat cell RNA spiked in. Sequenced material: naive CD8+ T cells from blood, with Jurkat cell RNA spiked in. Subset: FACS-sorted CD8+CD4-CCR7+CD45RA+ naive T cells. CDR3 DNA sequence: TGTGCCATCAGTGCTGGTAGTGACAGGGGCCCAAACCTGAACACCGGGGAGCTGTTTTTT. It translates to CAISAGSDRGPNLNTGELFF.